A single T cell receptor beta chain is shown here with its context. No antigen is known for it. This entry is derived from a study of T cells in Graves' hyperthyroidism and ophthalmopathy. Whole-study results and caveats: From stable hyperthyroidism, ophthalmopathy was set apart by a 13 V-J model.

Amplified TCR beta CDR3 regions derived from RNA transcripts. A set of HTBI primers served as the primers for a first-round RT-PCR of the TCR CDR3. MiXCR, run by TCRdb on the multiplex PCR reads, gives a single entry per CDR3 protein. The table shows approximately 700,000 distinct CDR3 sequences, with approximately 16% occurring only once. Uncontrolled infection, other autoimmune disease, pregnancy or lactation led to exclusion. This CDR3 contains 16 residues. CDR1 is SGHAT and CDR2 is FQNNGV in the germline V gene. Trimming took 4 bases from V and 7 from J, leaving 20 bases between them. The V and J genes are TRBV11-2 and TRBJ2-1; TRBD2 is a possible D gene (6 bases). The sequence was obtained from a man between 18 and 29 years old with Graves' hyperthyroidism. Sequenced sample: blood. The CDR3 protein is CASSSLRGIGTNEQFF. Written as DNA, the CDR3 is TGTGCCAGCAGCTCCCTCCGGGGAATTGGGACTAATGAGCAGTTCTTC. The full variable domain, completed using reference TRBV11-2 and TRBJ2-1, is EAGVAQSPRYKIIEKRQSVAFWCNPISGHATLYWYQQILGQGPKLLIQFQNNGVVDDSQLPKDRFSAERLKGVDSTLKIQPAKLEDSAVYLCASSSLRGIGTNEQFFGPGTRLTVL.